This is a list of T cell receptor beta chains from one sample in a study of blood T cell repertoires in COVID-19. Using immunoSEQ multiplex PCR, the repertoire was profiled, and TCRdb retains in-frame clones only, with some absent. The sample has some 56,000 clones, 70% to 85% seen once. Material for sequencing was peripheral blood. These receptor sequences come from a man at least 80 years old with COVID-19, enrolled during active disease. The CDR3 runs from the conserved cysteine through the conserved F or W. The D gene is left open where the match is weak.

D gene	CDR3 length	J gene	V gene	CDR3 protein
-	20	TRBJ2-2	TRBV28	CASTLGAGLSSTLNTGELFF
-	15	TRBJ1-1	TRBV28	CASSLNSGMNTEAFF
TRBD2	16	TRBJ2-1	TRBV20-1	CSASSSGRLPVDEQFF
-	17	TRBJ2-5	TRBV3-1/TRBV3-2	CASSQEVGSAGQGTQYF
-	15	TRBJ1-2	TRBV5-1	CASSLRDSDNYGYTF
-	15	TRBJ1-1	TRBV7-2	CASSLEWGGYTEAFF
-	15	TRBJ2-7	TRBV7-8	CASSFSGRLSYEQYF
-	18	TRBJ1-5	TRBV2	CASSVTETESGGNQPQHF
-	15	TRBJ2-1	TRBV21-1	CASSKAAQSYNEQFF
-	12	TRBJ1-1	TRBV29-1	CSGLTGNTEAFF
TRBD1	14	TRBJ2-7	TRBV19	CASSIGQGYYEQYF
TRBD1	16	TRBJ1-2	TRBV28	CASSIRDRMINYGYTF
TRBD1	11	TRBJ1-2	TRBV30	CAWRQGSGYTF